Given below is one TCR beta chain in context. Its target is not known. The entry originates in a study of cytomegalovirus exposure and HLA in healthy donors. The CDR3 consists of 19 residues. From germline, CDR1 is SNHLY and CDR2 FYNNEI. Losses at the gene ends were 4 bases for V and 3 bases for J; bases not matched to a gene: 12. Notes on the study in general: Reportedly, diagnosis of cytomegalovirus status by the classifier showed high specificity and sensitivity. According to a later analysis, TCR clusters from the first cohort tended to co-occur in the 100 to 150 validation repertoires.

Sequencing used immunoSEQ multiplex PCR; TCRdb keeps in-frame clones, though not all of them. The profile shows approximately 120,000 clones, approximately 91% of them singletons. The chain carries TRBV2 and TRBJ2-3; 14 nucleotides match TRBD2. The TCR originated in a woman aged 18-29 years in good health and CMV-seronegative. Sequenced input: PBMCs. This CDR3 reads CASSGLGTSGSRGTDTQYF. CDR3 in DNA: TGTGCCAGCAGTGGTTTGGGGACTAGCGGGAGCCGGGGGACAGATACGCAGTATTTT.